The 15 T cell receptor beta chains listed next were all sequenced from one sample in a study of T cells in Graves' hyperthyroidism and ophthalmopathy. What was amplified from RNA transcripts were TCR beta CDR3 regions. During a first-round RT-PCR of the TCR CDR3, the HTBI primer set was used. MiXCR, applied by TCRdb to the multiplex PCR reads, yields one record per CDR3 protein. The sample carries around 520,000 distinct CDR3 sequences, about an eighth recorded once. Sequencing was done on a sample of blood. The receptor source for this set is a woman between 18 and 30 years old with Graves' hyperthyroidism.

This clonotype was counted at least ten times. The genes are TRBV3-1 and TRBJ1-1; D ambiguous. The CDR3 extends over 15 amino acids. Trimming took off 1 base at V and 0 bases at J, with 9 bases between the two ends. Germline lookup yields CDR1 LGHDT and CDR2 YNNKEL (reference sequence). The CDR3 here is CASSQVEGMNTEAFF. The DNA for the CDR3 is TGTGCCAGCAGCCAAGTCGAGGGCATGAACACTGAAGCTTTCTTT.

The CDR3 nucleotides read TGTGCCAGCAGGCCCCCCGGGGGATACGAGCAGTACTTC. It is translated as CASRPPGGYEQYF. The rearrangement links TRBV2 to TRBJ2-7, with D perhaps matching TRBD2 (6 bases). The germline V and J ends were trimmed by 6 bases and 4 bases, with 13 bases remaining between them. Looked up from germline, CDR1 is SNHLY and CDR2 is FYNNEI. The CDR3 loop spans 13 amino acids.

This clonotype was seen ten or more times. The rearrangement joins TRBV5-1 to TRBJ2-3; perhaps TRBD1 as D (6 bases). Germline CDR1 and CDR2: SGHRS and YFSETQ. This CDR3 spans 14 amino acids. With 2 bases removed from V and 0 bases from J, the gap between germline ends came to 7 bases. The CDR3 here is CASSFDRSTDTQYF. The CDR3, as DNA: TGCGCCAGCAGCTTCGACAGGAGCACAGATACGCAGTATTTT.

This clonotype was recorded at least ten times. The V call is TRBV12-3 or TRBV12-4, the J call TRBJ1-1; TRBD1 matches at 7 bases. The V and J ends lost 3 bases and 1 base, in that order; junction bases with no gene match: 5. This CDR3 has 15 residues. The CDR3 DNA reads TGTGCCAGCAGTTTGGGACAGAACCAGAACACTGAAGCTTTCTTT. Translated, it gives CASSLGQNQNTEAFF.

There are many counts of this clonotype. The chain combines TRBV3-1 with TRBJ2-1; D might be TRBD2 (6 bases). Looked up from germline, CDR1 is LGHDT and CDR2 is YNNKEL (reference sequence). The length of the CDR3 is 17 residues. V shed 2 bases and J shed 0 bases, with 14 bases lying between them. The CDR3 DNA follows: TGTGCCAGCAGCCAACCCTATAGCGGCAGCTCCTACAATGAGCAGTTCTTC. As protein: CASSQPYSGSSYNEQFF.

This clonotype was seen many times. The V gene is TRBV2, the J gene TRBJ1-2; 8 nucleotides line up with TRBD1. The CDR3 is made up of 14 amino acids. The V segment lost 5 bases and the J segment 3 bases; nucleotides outside the gene matches: 5. Germline lookup yields CDR1 SNHLY and CDR2 FYNNEI. The CDR3 is CASSNSQGDYGYTF. The CDR3 DNA is TGTGCCAGCAGTAACTCACAGGGGGACTATGGCTACACCTTC. Using reference TRBV2 and TRBJ1-2 for the parts outside the CDR3, the full variable domain is EPEVTQTPSHQVTQMGQEVILRCVPISNHLYFYWYRQILGQKVEFLVSFYNNEISEKSEIFDDQFSVERPDGSNFTLKIRSTKLEDSAMYFCASSNSQGDYGYTFGSGTRLTVV.

The DNA for the CDR3 is TGTGCCAGCAGATGGCTAGACGCGGATGAGCAGTTCTTC. Encoded protein: CASRWLDADEQFF. The chain combines TRBV2 with TRBJ2-1; no clear D gene. The germline gives CDR1 SNHLY, CDR2 FYNNEI. CDR3 length: 13 residues. Trimming removed 6 bases from V and 8 bases from J, with 14 bases in between.

In its sample, this clonotype was seen many times. CDR3 sequence reads: CASSPQGRGTNEKLFF. The CDR3, as DNA: TGTGCCAGCAGTCCCCAGGGGAGGGGGACTAATGAAAAACTGTTTTTT. V usage is TRBV27 and J usage is TRBJ1-4, with a weak D call TRBD1 (6 bases). Trimming left V 5 bases short and J 2 bases short, with 15 bases between. In germline, CDR1 is MNHEY, CDR2 SMNVEV (reference sequence). The CDR3 extends over 16 amino acids.

The J gene is TRBJ1-2, the V gene TRBV24-1; D ambiguous. The CDR3 loop spans 12 amino acids. Germline V gene sequence: CDR1 KGHDR, CDR2 SFDVKD. The ends were cut back, 9 bases at V and 2 bases at J, with 9 bases in the middle. The CDR3 DNA reads TGTGCCACCTCTCAGCAGAACTATGGCTACACCTTC. As protein: CATSQQNYGYTF.

This clonotype came up a few times. This chain connects TRBV20-1 to TRBJ2-1; 8 nucleotides align to TRBD2. Germline-derived CDR1 and CDR2 are DFQATT and SNEGSKA (reference sequence). This CDR3 region has 16 residues. With V trimmed by 2 bases and J by 6 bases, 12 bases remained unmatched. CDR3 DNA sequence: TGCAGTGCTAGACCCGGACTAGCAAGACGATTCAATGAGCAGTTCTTC. Translated, it gives CSARPGLARRFNEQFF.

Ten or more counts support this clonotype. The J gene is TRBJ2-3, the V gene TRBV3-1; D may be TRBD2 (5 bases). V lost 4 bases, J lost 2 bases, and 16 bases lay in between. Germline CDR1 and CDR2: LGHDT and YNNKEL (reference sequence). The CDR3 loop spans 16 amino acids. Written as DNA, the CDR3 is TGTGCCAGCAGCCCCTCAAGAGCCCTAGCCACAGATACGCAGTATTTT. This codes for CASSPSRALATDTQYF.

This clonotype was picked up many times. J is TRBJ2-1 and V is TRBV5-1; D possibly corresponds to TRBD2 (6 bases). V was cut by 0 bases and J by 8 bases, with 18 bases left in between. The CDR3 is 16 amino acids. CDR1 is SGHRS and CDR2 is YFSETQ in the germline V gene. CDR3 sequence: CASSLAGDSFIHEQFF. The CDR3 coding sequence is TGCGCCAGCAGCTTGGCTGGGGACTCTTTCATCCATGAGCAGTTCTTC.

This clonotype has only a few counts. The chain joins TRBV19 to TRBJ1-2, with unresolved D. The CDR3 runs to 14 residues. V gave up 1 base and J gave up 4 bases, with 10 bases separating them. The germline gives CDR1 LNHDA, CDR2 SQIVND (reference sequence). Here the CDR3 DNA reads TGTGCCAGTAGTATAGCGGGCGCAGGCTATGGCTACACCTTC. The encoded protein is CASSIAGAGYGYTF. Using reference TRBV19 and TRBJ1-2 for the parts outside the CDR3, the full variable domain is DGGITQSPKYLFRKEGQNVTLSCEQNLNHDAMYWYRQDPGQGLRLIYYSQIVNDFQKGDIAEGYSVSREKKESFPLTVTSAQKNPTAFYLCASSIAGAGYGYTFGSGTRLTVV.

In its sample, this clonotype was seen a few times. The genes are TRBV24-1 and TRBJ1-5; 10 positions match TRBD1. V trimming: 9 bases; J trimming: 0 bases; junction bases outside the gene matches: 7. The CDR3 contains 16 residues. Germline CDR1 KGHDR, CDR2 SFDVKD. The DNA of the CDR3 is TGTGCCACCGAGGGACAGGGGATATTTAGCAATCAGCCCCAGCATTTT. Amino acids: CATEGQGIFSNQPQHF.

The V and J genes are TRBV10-3 and TRBJ2-3; 12 nucleotides agree with TRBD1. Germline values: CDR1 ENHRY, CDR2 SYGVKD. V was clipped by 3 bases and J by 4 bases; unmatched bases: 2. CDR3 length: 15 amino acids. The CDR3 loop reads CAISEGTGGSDTQYF. The DNA of the CDR3 is TGTGCCATCAGTGAAGGGACAGGGGGCTCAGATACGCAGTATTTT.